The present T cell receptor (beta chain) was sequenced within a study of regulatory T cells in long-lasting Graves disease. Study-wide context: Persistent Graves' disease denoted over 5 years of antithyroid drugs plus positive TSH receptor antibodies.

The time point was: persistent/refractory GD, antithyroid drugs over 5 years with positive TRAb. Isolated PBMC RNA provided the starting material for the TCR library. Looked up from germline, CDR1 is SGHRS and CDR2 is YFSETQ. V lost 4 bases and J lost 7, with 11 bases in between. The CDR3 length is 12 residues. A note on this clonotype: As yet, its antigen is unknown.

iRepertoire HTBI primers and Arm-PCR of CDR3 regions built TCR beta libraries. TCRdb independently ran MiXCR on the multiplex PCR reads; one entry per CDR3 protein. This sample has approximately 400,000 distinct CDR3 sequences, with about 20% found just once. Overall study findings and caveats: Gene preferences differed: TRBV28, TRBJ1-2, TRBJ2-5 in persistent cases. Shared public clonotypes totalled fewer than 3,000 in persistent patients, compared with roughly 970 in new patients. TCR diversity in persistent Graves' patients was below that of newly diagnosed ones.

The chain uses TRBV5-1 and TRBJ1-2; D not resolved. The origin of this receptor is a female donor with Graves disease. Here the sequenced sample was peripheral blood mononuclear cells (PBMCs), taken when the disease was refractory, from a patient treated with antithyroid drugs. The chain's CDR3 is CASSTSNSGYTF. DNA for the CDR3: TGCGCCAGCAGCACCTCCAATAGTGGCTACACCTTC.